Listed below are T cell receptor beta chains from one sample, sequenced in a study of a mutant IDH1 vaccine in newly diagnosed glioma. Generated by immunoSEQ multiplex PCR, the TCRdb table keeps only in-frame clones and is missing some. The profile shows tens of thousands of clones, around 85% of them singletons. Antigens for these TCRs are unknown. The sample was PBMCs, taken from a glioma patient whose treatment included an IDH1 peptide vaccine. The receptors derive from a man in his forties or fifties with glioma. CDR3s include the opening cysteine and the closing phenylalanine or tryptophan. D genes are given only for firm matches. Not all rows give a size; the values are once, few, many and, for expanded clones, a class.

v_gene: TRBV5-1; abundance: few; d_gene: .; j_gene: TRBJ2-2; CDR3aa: CASTVDSSNTGELFF; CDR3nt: TGCGCCAGCACCGTGGACAGCAGTAACACCGGGGAGCTGTTTTTT
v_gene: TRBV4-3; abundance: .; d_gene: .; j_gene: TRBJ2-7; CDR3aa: CASSQEVSRGTASYEQYF; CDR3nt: TGCGCCAGCAGCCAAGAAGTTAGTAGGGGGACTGCCTCCTACGAGCAGTACTTC
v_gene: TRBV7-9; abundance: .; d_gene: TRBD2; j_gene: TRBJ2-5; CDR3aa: CASSFTAGGMQETQYF; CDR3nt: TGTGCCAGCAGCTTCACTGCGGGAGGGATGCAAGAGACCCAGTACTTC
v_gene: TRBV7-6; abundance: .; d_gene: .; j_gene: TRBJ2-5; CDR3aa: CASSPGRQETQYF; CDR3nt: TGTGCCAGCAGCCCGGGACGTCAAGAGACCCAGTACTTC
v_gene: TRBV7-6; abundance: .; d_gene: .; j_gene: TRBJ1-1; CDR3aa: CASSLPQGVEAFF; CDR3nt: TGTGCCAGCAGCTTACCACAGGGTGTTGAAGCTTTCTTT
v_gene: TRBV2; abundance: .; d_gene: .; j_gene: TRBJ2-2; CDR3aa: CASSAHTGGELFF; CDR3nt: TGTGCCAGCAGCGCGCATACGGGCGGGGAGCTGTTTTTT
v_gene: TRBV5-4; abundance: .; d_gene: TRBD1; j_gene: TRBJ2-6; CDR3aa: CASSRMTGAHSGANVLTF; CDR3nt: TGTGCCAGCAGCCGAATGACAGGGGCCCACTCTGGGGCCAACGTCCTGACTTTC
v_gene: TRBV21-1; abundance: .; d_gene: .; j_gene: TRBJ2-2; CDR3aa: CASLVGVKVTGELFF; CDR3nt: TGTGCCAGCTTGGTCGGTGTAAAGGTCACCGGGGAGCTGTTTTTT
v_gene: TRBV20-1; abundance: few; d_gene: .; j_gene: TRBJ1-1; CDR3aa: CSATPKTEAFF; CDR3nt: TGCAGTGCTACTCCAAAAACTGAAGCTTTCTTT
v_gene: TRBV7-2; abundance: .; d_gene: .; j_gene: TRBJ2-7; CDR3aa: CASSLAQGRDISYEQYF; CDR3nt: TGTGCCAGCAGCTTAGCGCAGGGTCGGGACATCTCCTACGAGCAGTACTTC
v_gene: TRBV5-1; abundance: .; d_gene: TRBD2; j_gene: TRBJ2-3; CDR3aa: CASRLQIAGGWSTDTQYF; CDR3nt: TGCGCCAGCAGGCTCCAAATAGCGGGAGGATGGAGCACAGATACGCAGTATTTT
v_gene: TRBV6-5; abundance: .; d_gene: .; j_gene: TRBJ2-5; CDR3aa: CASSYTSQETQYF; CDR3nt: TGTGCCAGCAGTTACACCAGCCAAGAGACCCAGTACTTC
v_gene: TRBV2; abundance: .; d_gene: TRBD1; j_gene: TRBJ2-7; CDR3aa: CASSAQGGTYEQYF; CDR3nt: TGTGCCAGCAGTGCACAGGGGGGAACCTACGAGCAGTACTTC
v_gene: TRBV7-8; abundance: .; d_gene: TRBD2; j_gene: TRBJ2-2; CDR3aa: CASSLGGSGRANTGELFF; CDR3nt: TGTGCCAGCAGCTTAGGAGGGAGCGGGAGGGCGAACACCGGGGAGCTGTTTTTT
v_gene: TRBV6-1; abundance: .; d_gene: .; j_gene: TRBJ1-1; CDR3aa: CASSRIGVPEAFF; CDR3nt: TGTGCCAGCAGTCGGATTGGGGTCCCTGAAGCTTTCTTT
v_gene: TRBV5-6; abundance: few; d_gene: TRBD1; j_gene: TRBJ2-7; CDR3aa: CASSLLGTGSSYEQYF; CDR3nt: TGTGCCAGCAGCTTGCTAGGGACAGGGAGCTCCTACGAGCAGTACTTC
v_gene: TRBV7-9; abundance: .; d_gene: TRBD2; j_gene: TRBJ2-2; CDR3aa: CASSPLAGGPHTGELFF; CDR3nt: TGTGCCAGCAGCCCTTTAGCGGGAGGGCCTCACACCGGGGAGCTGTTTTTT
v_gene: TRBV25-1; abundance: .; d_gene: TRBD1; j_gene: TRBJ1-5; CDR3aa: CASSGDRAQPQHF; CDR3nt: TGTGCCAGCAGTGGGGACAGGGCCCAGCCCCAGCATTTT
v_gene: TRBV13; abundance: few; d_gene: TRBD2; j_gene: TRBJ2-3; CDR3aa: CASSLGGTSGRAQYF; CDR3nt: TGTGCCAGCAGCTTAGGTGGGACTAGCGGGAGGGCGCAGTATTTT
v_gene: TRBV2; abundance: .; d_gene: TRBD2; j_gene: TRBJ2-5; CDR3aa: CASGGLAGAETQYF; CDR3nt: TGTGCCAGCGGGGGACTAGCGGGAGCAGAGACCCAGTACTTC
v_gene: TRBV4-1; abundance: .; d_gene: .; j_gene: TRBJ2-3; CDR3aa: CASSYLPAQGSTDTQYF; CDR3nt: TGCGCCAGCAGCTACTTACCGGCCCAGGGGAGCACAGATACGCAGTATTTT
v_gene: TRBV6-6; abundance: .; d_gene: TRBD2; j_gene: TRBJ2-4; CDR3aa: CASSSGTSGSPWGF; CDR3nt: TGTGCCAGCAGCTCGGGGACTAGCGGGAGTCCATGGGGGTTC